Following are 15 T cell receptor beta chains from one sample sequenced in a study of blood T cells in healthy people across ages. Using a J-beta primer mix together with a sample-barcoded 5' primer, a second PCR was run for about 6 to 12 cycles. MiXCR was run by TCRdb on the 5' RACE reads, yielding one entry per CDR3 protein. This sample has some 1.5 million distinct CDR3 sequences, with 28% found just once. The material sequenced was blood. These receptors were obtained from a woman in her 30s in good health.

The DNA of the CDR3 is TGTGCCAGCAGCCAAGTCCTAACCAACTATGGCTACACCTTC. It encodes CASSQVLTNYGYTF. V and J are TRBV3-1 and TRBJ1-2; D gene uncertain. V lost 1 base and J 2 bases, leaving 8 bases between the germline ends. CDR1 is LGHDT, CDR2 YNNKEL, per germline (reference sequence). The CDR3 has 14 residues.

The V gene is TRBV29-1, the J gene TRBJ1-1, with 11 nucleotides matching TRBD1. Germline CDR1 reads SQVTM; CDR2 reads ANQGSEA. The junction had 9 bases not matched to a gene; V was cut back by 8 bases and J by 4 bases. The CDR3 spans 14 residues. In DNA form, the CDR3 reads TGCAGCCTTTGGACAGGGGGCGGTTTCACTGAAGCTTTCTTT. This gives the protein CSLWTGGGFTEAFF.

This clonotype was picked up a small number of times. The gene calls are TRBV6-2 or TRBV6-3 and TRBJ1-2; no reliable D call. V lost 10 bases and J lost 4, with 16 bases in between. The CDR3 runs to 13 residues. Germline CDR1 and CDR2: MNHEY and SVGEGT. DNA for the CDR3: TGTGCCACCGGAAACGCCAGTCCCTATGGCTACACCTTC. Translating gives CATGNASPYGYTF.

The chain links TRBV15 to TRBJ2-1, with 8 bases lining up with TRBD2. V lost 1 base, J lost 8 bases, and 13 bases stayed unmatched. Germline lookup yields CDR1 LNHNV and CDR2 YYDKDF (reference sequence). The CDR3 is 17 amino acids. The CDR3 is CATSRVGAGGGRDEQFF. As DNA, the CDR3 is TGTGCCACCAGCAGAGTTGGGGCGGGAGGCGGGCGAGATGAGCAGTTCTTC.

CDR3 region: CAWSVGKTSGGQETQYF. The CDR3 DNA sequence: TGTGCCTGGAGTGTAGGGAAGACTAGCGGGGGGCAAGAGACCCAGTACTTC. The rearrangement links TRBV30 to TRBJ2-5; 13 nucleotides align to TRBD2. Per the germline V gene, CDR1 is GTSNPN and CDR2 is SVGIG (reference sequence). V trimming: 0 bases; J trimming: 2 bases; junction bases outside the gene matches: 6. The CDR3 sequence is 17 residues long. The variable domain in full, with the rest retrieved from reference TRBV30 and TRBJ2-5, is SQTIHQWPATLVQPVGSPLSLECTVEGTSNPNLYWYRQAAGRGLQLLFYSVGIGQISSEVPQNLSASRPQDRQFILSSKKLLLSDSGFYLCAWSVGKTSGGQETQYFGPGTRLLVL.

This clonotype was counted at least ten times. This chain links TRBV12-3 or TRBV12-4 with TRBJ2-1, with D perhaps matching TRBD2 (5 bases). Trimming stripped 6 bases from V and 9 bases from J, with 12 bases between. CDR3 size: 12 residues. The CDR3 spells CASSPGLLEQFF. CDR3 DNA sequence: TGTGCCAGCAGCCCCGGACTTCTTGAGCAGTTCTTC.

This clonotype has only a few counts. This chain's CDR3 is CASSLSRPEAFF. CDR3 DNA: TGTGCCAGCAGTTTATCACGACCTGAAGCTTTCTTT. This chain uses TRBV28 with TRBJ1-1, with unresolved D. The V end lost 1 base, the J end lost 6 bases, and 6 bases lay between the germline ends. Germline V gene lookup returns CDR1 MDHEN and CDR2 SYDVKM. The CDR3 is made up of 12 amino acids. The whole variable domain, remainder taken from reference TRBV28 and TRBJ1-1, is DVKVTQSSRYLVKRTGEKVFLECVQDMDHENMFWYRQDPGLGLRLIYFSYDVKMKEKGDIPEGYSVSREKKERFSLILESASTNQTSMYLCASSLSRPEAFFGQGTRLTVV.

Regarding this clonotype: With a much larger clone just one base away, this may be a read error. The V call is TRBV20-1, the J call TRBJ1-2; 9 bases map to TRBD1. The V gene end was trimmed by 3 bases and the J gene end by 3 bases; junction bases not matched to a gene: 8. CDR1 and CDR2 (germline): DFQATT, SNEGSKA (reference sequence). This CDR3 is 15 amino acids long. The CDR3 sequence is CSASPGTGIDYGYTF. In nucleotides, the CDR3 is TGCAGTGCTAGCCCCGGGACAGGGATTGACTATGGCTACACCTTC.

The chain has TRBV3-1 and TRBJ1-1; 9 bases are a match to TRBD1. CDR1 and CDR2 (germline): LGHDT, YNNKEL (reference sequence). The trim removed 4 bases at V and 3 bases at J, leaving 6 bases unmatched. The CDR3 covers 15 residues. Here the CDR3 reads CASSRTGTGYTEAFF. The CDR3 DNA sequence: TGTGCCAGCAGCCGCACCGGGACAGGGTACACTGAAGCTTTCTTT.

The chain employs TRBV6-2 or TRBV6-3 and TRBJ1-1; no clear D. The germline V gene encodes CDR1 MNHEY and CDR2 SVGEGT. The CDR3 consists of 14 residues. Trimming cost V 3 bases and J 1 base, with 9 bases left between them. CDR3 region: CASSYLRQNTEAFF. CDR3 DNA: TGTGCCAGCAGTTATCTGCGACAGAACACTGAAGCTTTCTTT.

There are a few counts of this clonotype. CDR3 sequence (DNA): TGCGCCAGCAGCCAAGGACCCAACGAACGGGCCGATACGCAGTATTTT. Its translation is CASSQGPNERADTQYF. The gene calls are TRBV4-1 and TRBJ2-3, with D unresolved. The V gene lost 1 base and the J gene lost 6 bases, with 17 bases spanning the gap. Germline V lookup: CDR1 MGHRA, CDR2 YSYEKL. This CDR3 comprises 16 residues.

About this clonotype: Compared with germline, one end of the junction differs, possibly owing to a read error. The DNA of the CDR3 is TGTACCAGCAGTCCCCCACTGGGAGAGACCCAGTACTTC. Amino acids: CTSSPPLGETQYF. The genes are TRBV28 and TRBJ2-5; D ambiguous. Per germline, CDR1 MDHEN and CDR2 SYDVKM. The CDR3 is made up of 13 amino acids. The variable domain in full, completed from reference TRBV28 and TRBJ2-5, reads DVKVTQSSRYLVKRTGEKVFLECVQDMDHENMFWYRQDPGLGLRLIYFSYDVKMKEKGDIPEGYSVSREKKERFSLILESASTNQTSMYLCTSSPPLGETQYFGPGTRLLVL.

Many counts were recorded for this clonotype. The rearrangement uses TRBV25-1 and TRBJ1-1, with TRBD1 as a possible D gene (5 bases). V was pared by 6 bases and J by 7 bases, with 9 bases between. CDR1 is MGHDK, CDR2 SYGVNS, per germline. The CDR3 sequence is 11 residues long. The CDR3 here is CASRGPSEAFF. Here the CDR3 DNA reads TGTGCCAGCAGGGGACCGAGTGAAGCTTTCTTT.

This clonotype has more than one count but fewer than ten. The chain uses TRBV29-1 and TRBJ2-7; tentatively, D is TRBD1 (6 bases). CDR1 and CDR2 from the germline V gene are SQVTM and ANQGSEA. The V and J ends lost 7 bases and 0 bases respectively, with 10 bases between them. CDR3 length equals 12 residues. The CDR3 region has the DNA TGCAGCGCGGACAGCTCCTCCTACGAGCAGTACTTC. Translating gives CSADSSSYEQYF.

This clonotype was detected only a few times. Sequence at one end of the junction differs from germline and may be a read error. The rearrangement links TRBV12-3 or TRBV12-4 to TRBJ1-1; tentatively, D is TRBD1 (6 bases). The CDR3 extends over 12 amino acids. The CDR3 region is CVSSPGQTEAFF. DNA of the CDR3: TGTGTCAGCAGTCCCGGACAGACTGAAGCTTTCTTT.